The source of this T cell receptor beta chain is a study of cytomegalovirus exposure and HLA in healthy donors. The study, taken as a whole, reports: The CMV antigen specificity of three CMV-associated chains was confirmed through in vitro analysis. Researchers catalogued some 160 TCR beta chains as cytomegalovirus-associated.

Use of 60 Vbeta and 13 Jbeta primers characterized the PCR. TCRdb keeps only in-frame clones here, not all; method: immunoSEQ multiplex PCR. The sample's table shows 150,000 or so clones. Of note for this clone: The antigen remains unidentified.

The CDR3 covers 16 residues. Trimming cost V 4 bases and J 4 bases; bases outside gene matches: 7. Germline V gene lookup returns CDR1 ENHRY and CDR2 SYGVKD. Sequenced input: PBMCs. This clonotype was obtained from a woman aged 55 to 70 in good health and CMV-seronegative. The rearrangement uses TRBV10-3 and TRBJ2-2; TRBD1 matches at 9 bases. Here the CDR3 DNA reads TGTGCCATCAGTGCGGGGACAGGGCTAGGCACCGGGGAGCTGTTTTTT. The encoded protein is CAISAGTGLGTGELFF.